The 14 T cell receptor beta chains presented below share a single source sample, sequenced in a study of blood T cells in healthy people across ages. A second PCR, run for roughly 6 to 11 cycles, used a sample-barcoded 5' primer plus a J-beta primer mix. Each CDR3 protein is one row after TCRdb ran MiXCR on the 5' RACE reads. The sample lists 750,000 to 1,000,000 distinct CDR3 sequences; 25% to 35% were seen once. These data were also reused for a study on T cells of mothers and their children.

Sequences were obtained from blood. The receptors derive from a woman aged 40-49 years in good health.

This clonotype was detected only a few times. This chain uses TRBV7-8 with TRBJ2-2, with no clear D. V was shortened by 5 bases and J by 3 bases, with 7 bases between the two germline ends. The length of the CDR3 is 13 residues. Per germline, CDR1 SGHVS and CDR2 FQNEAQ. The CDR3 sequence is CASSPQYTGELFF. The CDR3 DNA sequence: TGTGCCAGCAGCCCCCAGTACACCGGGGAGCTGTTTTTT.

In its sample, this clonotype was seen a few times. The chain is built from TRBV27 and TRBJ1-6; D possibly corresponds to TRBD1 (5 bases). The germline CDR1 and CDR2 sequences are MNHEY and SMNVEV (reference sequence). CDR3 length: 13 amino acids. V was trimmed by 2 bases and J by 14 bases, leaving 13 bases between them. The CDR3 region has the DNA TGTGCCAGCAGTTTAAGGGGATTTCAGGCCCTCCACTTT. It encodes CASSLRGFQALHF.

The chain recombines TRBV29-1 with TRBJ2-2; 9 bases map to TRBD1. V shed 2 bases, J shed 4 bases, and the junction held 5 bases outside the gene matches. Germline lookup yields CDR1 SQVTM and CDR2 ANQGSEA. CDR3 length equals 15 residues. As DNA, the CDR3 is TGCAGCGTTGAACCGGGACAGGGTGCCACCGGGGAGCTGTTTTTT. It specifies CSVEPGQGATGELFF.

The chain links TRBV15 to TRBJ1-5; D gene uncertain. Germline V gene lookup returns CDR1 LNHNV and CDR2 YYDKDF (reference sequence). Trimming stripped 2 bases from V and 3 bases from J, with 11 bases between. The length of the CDR3 is 15 residues. The DNA for the CDR3 is TGTGCCACCAGCAGAAGTAGAACGGACAATCAGCCCCAGCATTTT. Encoded protein: CATSRSRTDNQPQHF.

A word on this clonotype: Being one base from a much bigger clone, this may be a read error. V gene TRBV7-2 combines with J gene TRBJ2-7; 11 bases line up with TRBD2. Germline V gives CDR1 SGHTA, CDR2 FQGNSA. This CDR3 is built from 17 residues. The CDR3 is CVSSLGKTSGATYEQYF. For the CDR3, the DNA is TGTGTCAGCAGCTTAGGCAAGACTAGCGGGGCAACCTACGAGCAGTACTTC.

The sample holds many counts of this clonotype. V and J are TRBV7-6 and TRBJ2-5, with D perhaps matching TRBD2 (5 bases). The V end lost 5 bases, the J end lost 1 base, and 11 bases lay between the germline ends. The germline V gene encodes CDR1 SGHVS and CDR2 FNYEAQ. The CDR3 length is 14 residues. The CDR3 is CASSPGLIQETQYF. The CDR3 bases are TGTGCCAGCAGCCCCGGACTGATCCAAGAGACCCAGTACTTC.

This clonotype turned up a few times. The CDR3 DNA is TGCAGCGTAGGGACAAGACCTAATTCACCCCTCCACTTT. Amino acids: CSVGTRPNSPLHF. The chain couples TRBV29-1 to TRBJ1-6; weak D call: TRBD1 (6 bases). Trimming took off 6 bases at V and 6 bases at J, with 12 bases between the two ends. The CDR3 covers 13 residues. Germline-derived CDR1 and CDR2 are SQVTM and ANQGSEA.

This chain joins TRBV7-9 and TRBJ1-1; TRBD1 is a possible D gene (6 bases). V was shortened by 5 bases and J by 5 bases, with 15 bases between the two germline ends. This CDR3 region has 14 residues. CDR1 and CDR2 from the germline V gene are SEHNR and FQNEAQ (reference sequence). The CDR3 loop reads CASSLGASGTEAFF. The CDR3 nucleotides read TGTGCCAGCAGCCTGGGGGCTTCTGGGACTGAAGCTTTCTTT.

Many counts were recorded for this clonotype. This chain connects TRBV6-2 or TRBV6-3 to TRBJ2-5; D remains ambiguous. This CDR3 spans 17 amino acids. Germline lookup yields CDR1 MNHEY and CDR2 SVGEGT. The V end lost 6 bases, the J end lost 1 base, and 21 bases lay between the germline ends. CDR3 loop: CASSPGVLEPSQETQYF. The DNA of the CDR3 is TGTGCCAGCAGCCCAGGTGTGCTGGAGCCGTCCCAAGAGACCCAGTACTTC.

V and J are TRBV25-1 and TRBJ2-7; D is ambiguous. CDR1 and CDR2 (germline): MGHDK, SYGVNS. This CDR3 spans 12 amino acids. Trimming took off 6 bases at V and 2 bases at J, with 8 bases between the two ends. Here the CDR3 DNA reads TGTGCCAGCAGGGAGCCCCCCTACGAGCAGTACTTC. This codes for CASREPPYEQYF.

There are a few counts of this clonotype. V gene TRBV7-2 combines with J gene TRBJ2-1; a weak D match, TRBD2 (7 bases). The length of the CDR3 is 15 residues. With 1 base removed from V and 5 bases from J, the gap between germline ends came to 12 bases. From germline, CDR1 is SGHTA and CDR2 FQGNSA. The CDR3 is CASSLGGGLDNEQFF. CDR3 bases: TGTGCCAGCAGCTTAGGGGGGGGCCTTGACAATGAGCAGTTCTTC.

This clonotype was detected a few times. The chain combines TRBV4-1 with TRBJ2-5; 10 bases align to TRBD2. The CDR3 has 17 amino acids. V trimming: 2 bases; J trimming: 5 bases; junction bases outside the gene matches: 11. Looked up from germline, CDR1 is MGHRA and CDR2 is YSYEKL. CDR3 bases: TGCGCCAGCAGCCAACCCCCAGGAGCGGGGGGGCAGGAGACCCAGTACTTC. Translating gives CASSQPPGAGGQETQYF.

The V and J genes are TRBV14 and TRBJ1-1; D may be TRBD1 (6 bases). Germline CDR1 and CDR2: SGHDN and FVKESK. Trimming removed 1 base from V and 0 bases from J, with 21 bases in between. The CDR3 totals 19 residues. CDR3 in amino acids: CASSQVVPGAFSMNTEAFF. The CDR3, as DNA: TGTGCCAGCAGCCAAGTAGTCCCAGGGGCTTTTTCAATGAACACTGAAGCTTTCTTT.

J is TRBJ1-5 and V is TRBV11-2; no clear D. The CDR3 covers 13 residues. Germline CDR1 and CDR2: SGHAT and FQNNGV. With 4 bases removed from V and 0 bases from J, the gap between germline ends came to 4 bases. The CDR3 reads CASSSYSNQPQHF. In DNA form, the CDR3 reads TGTGCCAGCAGCTCATATAGCAATCAGCCCCAGCATTTT.